This T cell receptor (beta chain) was identified during a study of vaccination and CD4 T cells after COVID-19. As for the study in general: Fewer than ten convalescent cases were mild and one was severe, and all had been SARS-CoV-2 positive by nasal swab PCR. Each participant was administered two doses of a vaccine, which was either BNT162b2 or mRNA-1273.

The Oncomine TCR Beta short-read assay generated sequence data from the DNA of cultured CD4+ T cells. One entry per CDR3 protein, called by TCRdb with MiXCR from the PCR reads. The sample consists of some 20,000 distinct CDR3 sequences, under 80% of them appearing once. Trimming at V came to 6 bases and at J to 4 bases, leaving 4 bases not matched to a gene. The length of the CDR3 is 13 residues. As for this clonotype: The target antigen is unknown.

Treatment noted: 10-day PBMC culture with coronavirus spike peptide pools or control peptides (ViraFEST assay). Via ViraFEST, peptide pools expanded antigen-specific T cells before TCR sequencing. The TCR was taken from a human donor who had recovered from COVID-19. The gene calls are TRBV12-3 or TRBV12-4 and TRBJ1-2, with 8 positions matching TRBD1. The material sequenced was CD4+ T cells from blood, cultured in vitro. Written as DNA, the CDR3 is TGTGCCAGCAGCCGGGACAGGACCTATGGCTACACCTTC. Amino acid sequence: CASSRDRTYGYTF.